This paragraph covers one T cell receptor beta chain sequence. Its antigen is unknown. This sample was taken from a study of shared clonotypes between healthy human individuals. This CDR3 is 20 amino acids long. The germline V gene encodes CDR1 SGHRS and CDR2 YFSETQ. With V trimmed by 4 bases and J by 4 bases, 18 bases remained unmatched. Overall study findings and caveats: The study drew on few donors, limiting represented genetic and exposure-history diversity. The sole specimen, blood, was sampled, and tissue repertoires likely differ.

The healthy adult donors were HIV-negative and reported no recent acute infections or vaccinations. The assay ran at deep level. TCRdb's copy holds only in-frame clones and misses some; the assay was immunoSEQ multiplex PCR. The sample contains 500,000 to 650,000 clones, around 78% of which appear only once. The clonotype comes from a woman aged 40 to 50 in good health. Some clones in this sample may be carry-over from other donors' samples. The specimen sequenced was PBMCs. The chain uses TRBV5-1 and TRBJ2-3; TRBD2 aligns across 13 bases. The CDR3 spells CASSNPPGLAGSPSADTQYF. Here the CDR3 DNA reads TGCGCCAGCAGCAACCCCCCGGGACTAGCGGGATCCCCGAGCGCAGATACGCAGTATTTT.